These T cell receptor beta chains were read from a single sample in a study of OX40 agonist ivuxolimab in advanced cancers. TCRdb's table, derived via immunoSEQ multiplex PCR, lists solely in-frame clones and lacks some. Altogether some 77,000 clones are present, around 85% being singletons, with the ten largest covering around 5.1%. Sample: CD4+ or CD8+ T cells sorted from blood, taken in a trial of the OX40 agonist ivuxolimab. Source of these receptors: an adult with an advanced solid tumor such as melanoma, head and neck, liver or kidney cancer. Both conserved end residues are trimmed from each CDR3.

CDR3aa,v_gene,j_gene
ASSLGTANTEAF,TRBV7-2,TRBJ1-1
ASGLVYTGELF,TRBV12-5,TRBJ2-2
ASSPAGPLMGQETQY,TRBV5-1,TRBJ2-5
ASSVASGTGNFFGNTIY,TRBV9,TRBJ1-3
ASSGQGGKYEQY,TRBV4-2,TRBJ2-7
ASSPLPGVGEQY,TRBV18,TRBJ2-7
ASSLTNEKLF,TRBV7-9,TRBJ1-4
ASSYAGLNNEQY,TRBV6-6,TRBJ2-7
ASRRQGPSSYEQY,TRBV6-5,TRBJ2-7
ASSMGHYNEQF,TRBV19,TRBJ2-1
ASSARRGRISSGANVLT,TRBV6-1,TRBJ2-6
ASGPRQGYTEAF,TRBV12-5,TRBJ1-1
ASSVTRDVRGDT,TRBV11-2,TRBJ1-2
ASSQDWLGVGTQY,TRBV4-3,TRBJ2-3
ASSVGGTYTGYGYT,TRBV9,TRBJ1-2
ASSQDRTKSYNEQF,TRBV4-1,TRBJ2-1
ASSQSPYGYT,TRBV4-3,TRBJ1-2
ASSSLAGINEQF,TRBV19,TRBJ2-1
ASSIDWGLGSYEQY,TRBV19,TRBJ2-7
ASSIGTAGYEQY,TRBV19,TRBJ2-7
ASSVTPGSGTQY,TRBV9,TRBJ2-5
ASSSLGQRTDTQY,TRBV5-5,TRBJ2-3
ATTTGNQPQH,TRBV15,TRBJ1-5
ASSSWTTGELF,TRBV5-5,TRBJ2-2
ASSPGRSSTYEQY,TRBV6-5,NA